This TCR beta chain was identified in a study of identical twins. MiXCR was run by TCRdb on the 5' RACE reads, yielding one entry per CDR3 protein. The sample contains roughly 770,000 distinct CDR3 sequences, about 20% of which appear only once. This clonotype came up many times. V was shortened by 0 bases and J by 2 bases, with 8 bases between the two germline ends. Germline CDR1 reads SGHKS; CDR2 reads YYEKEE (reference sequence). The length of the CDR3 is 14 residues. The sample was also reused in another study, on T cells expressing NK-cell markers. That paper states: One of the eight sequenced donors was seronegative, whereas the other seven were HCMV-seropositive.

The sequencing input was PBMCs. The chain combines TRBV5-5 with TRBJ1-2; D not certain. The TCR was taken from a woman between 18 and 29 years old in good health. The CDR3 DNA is TGTGCCAGCAGCTTGGGCAGTCCCAACTATGGCTACACCTTC. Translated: CASSLGSPNYGYTF.